This record concerns one T cell receptor (beta chain) sequence. The antigen this receptor binds is unknown. The input lacks base qualities; no much larger clone sits a single base away. Library preparation was by the immunoSEQ multiplex PCR assay. Concerning the study's data processing: A statistical classification framework was developed to diagnose cytomegalovirus status using the catalog of TCR beta chain sequences. In TCRdb, the immuneACCESS table is reduced to in-frame sequences with V and J assigned. These tables do not hold every clone; where another copy was compared, an unresolved V gene accounts for under half, and the others remain unexplained. V, J and clone size derive from that table, while D and trimming were established from the DNA sequence. Here the sample has 300,000 to 450,000 clones; 86% occur a single time. Over 0.75% of the sample is in the top ten clones. The CDR3 starts with the cysteine, ends with the phenylalanine, and has 14 residues. This entry keeps only the CDR3 DNA: 42 bases, framed from base 1. Clipping removes 3 bases from V and 2 bases from J, with 1 as the unmatched junction base count. Sequences SNHLY (CDR1) and FYNNEI (CDR2) are obtained from the germline V gene.

This record belongs to a study of cytomegalovirus exposure and HLA in healthy donors (dated by TCRdb to about 2017). Background on the whole study: According to a later analysis, one platform produced both the roughly 110 validation repertoires and the 670 or so repertoires of the first cohort. The study aimed to test whether cataloging public T cell receptors could reveal signatures of past pathogen exposure. The study combined high-throughput TCR immunosequencing, statistical association of individual TCRs with disease status, and machine learning to predict cytomegalovirus infection status. In addition to the first cohort of roughly 670 subjects, a separate validation cohort of 120 different subjects was used.

The paper's findings and limits, for the study overall: The authors suggested that the approach could potentially be generalized to other disease states and immunological phenotypes. In both the original and validation cohorts, the classifier was reported to diagnose cytomegalovirus status with high specificity and sensitivity. The study listed approximately 160 TCR beta chains as associated with cytomegalovirus. In vitro tests confirmed that a few of the cytomegalovirus-associated TCR beta chains recognize cytomegalovirus antigens. Most TCR sequences were seen in very few donors, while some public TCRs were found in many individuals. All 110 or so repertoires were used to score co-occurrence in the validation cohort in a later analysis, because that analysis had no HLA typing for the cohort. In a later analysis, TCRs clustered in the first cohort were found to also tend to co-occur in the approximately 110 validation repertoires, with approximately 95% of cluster scores above 0.

Separate from the roughly 650-subject first cohort, the validation cohort of 90 to 150 subjects was the group to which the donors belonged. The receptor chain draws on TRBV2 and TRBJ1-2; TRBD1 agrees with 9 junctional bases. The sequence was obtained from a woman aged 18-30 years in good health and CMV-seronegative. Sequencing input: PBMCs. The CDR3 corresponds to CASSETGGNYGYTF. The bases are TGTGCCAGCAGTGAGACAGGGGGGAACTATGGCTACACCTTC.